Listed here are 2 T cell receptor beta chains from one sample, sequenced in a study of type 1 regulatory T cells. Each CDR3 protein is one row after TCRdb ran MiXCR on the reads. The sample contains about 97,000 distinct CDR3 sequences, 30% to 35% of which appear only once. The specimen was CD4+ T cells, either the whole sample or a sorted fraction (not recorded which). These receptor sequences come from a human donor in good health.

This clonotype occurred a few times. DNA of the CDR3: TGTGCCAGCACCATGACGGACAGCGAGCAGTACTTC. Translation gives CASTMTDSEQYF. V gene TRBV6-2 or TRBV6-3 combines with J gene TRBJ2-7; weak D call: TRBD1 (6 bases). CDR1 and CDR2 (germline): MNHEY, SVGEGT. This CDR3 spans 12 amino acids. The germline V and J ends were trimmed by 7 bases and 6 bases, with 13 bases remaining between them.

V is TRBV20-1 and J is TRBJ2-5; 7 nucleotides line up with TRBD1. The CDR3 sequence is 14 residues long. J was trimmed by 5 bases and V by 3 bases; bases with no gene match: 9. Germline lookup yields CDR1 DFQATT and CDR2 SNEGSKA (reference sequence). CDR3 sequence: CSASGTEDWETQYF. The CDR3 region has the DNA TGCAGTGCTAGTGGGACAGAGGATTGGGAGACCCAGTACTTC.